The 8 T cell receptor beta chains in this list originate from one sample, sequenced in a study of Graves' ophthalmopathy and Graves' hyperthyroidism. TCR beta CDR3 regions were amplified from RNA transcripts. First-round RT-PCR relied on HTBI primers, and a second-round multiplex PCR came next. TCRdb fed the multiplex PCR reads into MiXCR, producing one record per CDR3 protein. Among around 600,000 distinct CDR3 sequences listed, just over 40% were seen once. The sample comprised peripheral blood. The receptor source for this set is an adult man with Graves' ophthalmopathy.

This clonotype was observed a handful of times. The gene calls are TRBV29-1 and TRBJ1-1; D is possibly TRBD1 (6 bases). V dropped 8 bases and J dropped 3 bases, with 10 bases sitting between them. There are 11 residues in the CDR3. The germline CDR1 and CDR2 sequences are SQVTM and ANQGSEA. CDR3 nucleotides: TGCAGCATTACAGGGTACACTGAAGCTTTCTTT. It yields the protein CSITGYTEAFF.

This clonotype was picked up many times. The rearrangement uses TRBV7-2 and TRBJ2-6, with D hard to call. The CDR3 sequence is 15 residues long. Germline CDR1 and CDR2: SGHTA and FQGNSA. V was clipped by 1 base and J by 0 bases, with 4 bases between them. CDR3 bases: TGTGCCAGCAGCTTAGGGAGCTCTGGGGCCAACGTCCTGACTTTC. As protein: CASSLGSSGANVLTF. The whole variable domain, filled in from reference TRBV7-2 and TRBJ2-6, reads GAGVSQSPSNKVTEKGKDVELRCDPISGHTALYWYRQSLGQGLEFLIYFQGNSAPDKSGLPSDRFSAERTGGSVSTLTIQRTQQEDSAVYLCASSLGSSGANVLTFGAGSRLTVL.

Points on this clonotype: This sequence may be a read error, since a much larger clone differs from it by one base. V usage is TRBV9 and J usage is TRBJ2-7; weak D call: TRBD2 (6 bases). This CDR3 comprises 14 residues. V lost 5 bases, J lost 2 bases, and 14 bases lay in between. Germline CDR1 is SGDLS and CDR2 is YYNGEE. CDR3 coding DNA: TGTGCCAGCAGTACGACCGGGACTCCCTACGAGCAGTACTTC. Encoded protein: CASSTTGTPYEQYF.

This clonotype has just a few counts. The chain links TRBV5-1 to TRBJ2-5; 13 bases line up with TRBD2. The ends lost 5 bases at V and 3 bases at J; junction bases unmatched: 4. This CDR3 region has 15 residues. The germline V gene encodes CDR1 SGHRS and CDR2 YFSETQ. CDR3 amino acids: CASRLGLAGEETQYF. The CDR3 bases are TGCGCCAGCAGATTAGGACTAGCGGGGGAAGAGACCCAGTACTTC.

The chain has TRBV12-5 and TRBJ1-5; possible D gene TRBD1, 5 bases. The CDR3 runs to 16 residues. CDR1 and CDR2 from the germline V gene are LGHNT and FRNRAP. The V end was cut by 6 bases, the J end by 2 bases, with 17 bases between. This CDR3 is CASGSSTGGGNQPQHF. For the CDR3, the DNA is TGTGCTAGTGGCTCCTCGACGGGGGGAGGCAATCAGCCCCAGCATTTT.

This clonotype occurred a few times. The chain combines TRBV7-2 with TRBJ2-7, with D perhaps matching TRBD1 (5 bases). V was pared by 5 bases and J by 4 bases, with 15 bases between. CDR1 is SGHTA, CDR2 FQGNSA, per germline. CDR3 length equals 14 residues. The CDR3 coding sequence is TGTGCCAGCAGCCCAGAAGGGGATATGTACGAGCAGTACTTC. As protein: CASSPEGDMYEQYF. Supplemented by reference TRBV7-2 and TRBJ2-7, the full variable domain reads GAGVSQSPSNKVTEKGKDVELRCDPISGHTALYWYRQSLGQGLEFLIYFQGNSAPDKSGLPSDRFSAERTGGSVSTLTIQRTQQEDSAVYLCASSPEGDMYEQYFGPGTRLTVT.

The J gene is TRBJ2-2, the V gene TRBV2; D is ambiguous. Germline values: CDR1 SNHLY, CDR2 FYNNEI. V lost 5 bases to trimming and J lost 5 bases, with 6 bases between them. The CDR3 consists of 12 residues. The CDR3 coding sequence is TGTGCCAGCAGTAGGGTAACCGGGGAGCTGTTTTTT. Translation gives CASSRVTGELFF.

Of note for this clonotype: Possible read error: a much larger clone is one base away. The J gene is TRBJ1-5, the V gene TRBV10-3, with a weak D call TRBD1 (6 bases). The CDR3 is made up of 14 amino acids. The germline gives CDR1 ENHRY, CDR2 SYGVKD. V lost 10 bases to trimming and J lost 2 bases, with 15 bases between them. The CDR3 region has the DNA TGTGCCAGCAGGGATACAGGGCGCAATCAGCCCCAGCATTTT. Translating gives CASRDTGRNQPQHF.